This TCR beta chain comes out of a study of T-cell memory formation after mild COVID-19. The study, taken as a whole, reports: Memory from before infection featured some responding clones, which suggests cross-reactive memory joined.

MiXCR, applied by TCRdb to the 5' RACE reads, yields one record per CDR3 protein. The table has over 12,000 distinct CDR3 sequences, under 25% seen once; the top ten hold about half. Germline CDR1 reads WSHSY; CDR2 reads SAAADI. The V gene lost 2 bases and the J gene lost 10 bases, with 9 bases spanning the gap. There are 12 residues in the CDR3. This clonotype appeared many times. Its specificity is unknown. The sequencing input was PBMCs or a T cell subset sorted from them (not recorded which). The clonotype was recovered from an adult woman who had mild COVID-19 (a few samples of this study predate the infection). Cell type and time point are not known. The chain employs TRBV10-2 and TRBJ2-1, with unresolved D. CDR3 nucleotide sequence: TGCGCCAGCAGTGAGACGGCTTCCGAGCAGTTCTTC. Translated, it gives CASSETASEQFF.